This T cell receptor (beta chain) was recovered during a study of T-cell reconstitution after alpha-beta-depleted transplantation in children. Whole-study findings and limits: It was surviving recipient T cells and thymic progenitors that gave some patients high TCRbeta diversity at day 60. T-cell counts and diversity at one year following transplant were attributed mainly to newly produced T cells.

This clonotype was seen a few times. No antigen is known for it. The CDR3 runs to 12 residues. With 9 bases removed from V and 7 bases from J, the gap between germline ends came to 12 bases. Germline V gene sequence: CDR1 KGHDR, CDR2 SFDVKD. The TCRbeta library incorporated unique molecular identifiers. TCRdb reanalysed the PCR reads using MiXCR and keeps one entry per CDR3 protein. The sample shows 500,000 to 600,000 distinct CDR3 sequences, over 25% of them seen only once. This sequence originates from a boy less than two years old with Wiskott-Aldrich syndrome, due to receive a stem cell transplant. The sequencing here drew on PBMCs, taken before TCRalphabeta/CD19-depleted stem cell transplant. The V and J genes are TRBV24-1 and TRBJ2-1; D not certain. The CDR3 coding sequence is TGTGCCACCCGGTCCCAAGGGAATGAGCAGTTCTTC. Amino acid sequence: CATRSQGNEQFF.